These T cell receptor beta chains were read from a single sample in a study of blood T cell repertoires in COVID-19. Produced via immunoSEQ multiplex PCR; TCRdb's table is partial and in-frame only. The sample lists more than 70,000 clones; roughly 80% were seen once. Material: peripheral blood. The receptors come from a woman older than 75 with active or convalescent COVID-19. CDR3s include the opening cysteine and the closing phenylalanine or tryptophan. A D gene is named only where the DNA matches it firmly. Part of the rows lack a size; the others show once, few, many or a class for expanded clones.

v_call	j_call	clone_size	d_call	cdr3_aa	cdr3_nt
TRBV2	TRBJ1-5	few	TRBD1	CASSARGGTVFNSNQPQHF	TGTGCCAGCAGTGCCCGCGGGGGGACAGTGTTTAATAGCAATCAGCCCCAGCATTTT
TRBV27	TRBJ2-3	NA	TRBD2	CASTQGLATDTQYF	TGTGCCAGCACCCAGGGACTAGCCACAGATACGCAGTATTTT
TRBV11-2	TRBJ1-4	NA	NA	CASSWGGRDEKLFF	TGTGCCAGCAGCTGGGGGGGGAGGGATGAAAAACTGTTTTTT
TRBV19	TRBJ1-1	NA	NA	CASSDGGASINMNTEAFF	TGTGCCAGCTCCGATGGGGGGGCCTCGATCAACATGAACACTGAAGCTTTCTTT
TRBV6-1	TRBJ1-2	NA	NA	CASSEAVTGLSYGYTF	TGTGCCAGCAGTGAAGCGGTCACAGGGCTTAGCTATGGCTACACCTTC
TRBV24-1	TRBJ2-1	NA	NA	CATSLSGSEQFF	TGTGCCACCAGCTTATCAGGTTCGGAGCAGTTCTTC
TRBV19	TRBJ2-3	NA	NA	CASSWSGSTDTQYF	TGTGCCAGTAGTTGGAGCGGCAGCACAGATACGCAGTATTTT
TRBV20-1	TRBJ1-2	NA	NA	CSASDNYGYTF	TGCAGTGCCTCAGATAACTATGGCTACACCTTC
TRBV6-5	TRBJ2-7	NA	TRBD1	CASSYSSGQVYEQYF	TGTGCCAGCAGTTACTCGTCGGGACAGGTCTACGAGCAGTACTTC
TRBV5-1	TRBJ1-1	NA	NA	CASSLAAGRTEAFF	TGCGCCAGCAGCTTGGCCGCGGGACGGACGGAAGCTTTCTTT
TRBV7-3	TRBJ2-7	NA	TRBD1	CASSLLPGGTYEQYF	TGTGCCAGCAGCTTATTGCCAGGGGGAACCTACGAGCAGTACTTC
TRBV5-1	TRBJ1-2	NA	TRBD1	CASSPLRGQGSHGYTF	TGCGCCAGCAGCCCGTTACGGGGACAGGGGAGTCATGGCTACACCTTC
TRBV6-5	TRBJ1-1	once	NA	CASSRQENTEAFF	TGTGCCAGCAGTAGACAGGAGAACACTGAAGCTTTCTTT
TRBV30	TRBJ2-7	NA	NA	CAYSPLSSYEQYF	TGTGCCTACAGCCCCCTGAGCTCCTACGAGCAGTACTTC
TRBV19	TRBJ1-6	NA	TRBD1	CASTPAGQWSSYNSPLHF	TGTGCCAGTACCCCGGCGGGACAGTGGAGCTCCTATAATTCACCCCTCCACTTT
TRBV5-8	TRBJ2-3	NA	NA	CASKRTDTQYF	TGTGCCAGCAAGCGGACAGATACGCAGTATTTT
TRBV18	TRBJ2-7	once	TRBD1	CASSPRQGASYEQYF	TGTGCCAGCTCACCCCGTCAGGGGGCCTCCTACGAGCAGTACTTC
TRBV6-2/TRBV6-3	TRBJ1-2	NA	TRBD1	CASSSGQVLDYGYTF	TGTGCCAGCAGTTCTGGACAGGTTCTCGACTATGGCTACACCTTC
TRBV10-3	TRBJ2-7	once	NA	CAISDLSRRGPLYEQYF	TGTGCCATCAGTGATCTCTCTAGGCGGGGGCCTTTATACGAGCAGTACTTC
TRBV7-2	TRBJ2-2	NA	NA	CASSLPLSGELFF	TGTGCCAGCAGCTTACCTCTGAGCGGGGAGCTGTTTTTT
TRBV7-9	TRBJ2-5	once	TRBD1	CASSSPTRGLKETQYF	TGTGCCAGCAGCTCCCCGACGAGGGGGCTGAAAGAGACCCAGTACTTC
TRBV7-9	TRBJ2-3	NA	NA	CASSLAAGWDTQYF	TGTGCCAGCAGCTTAGCTGCGGGGTGGGATACGCAGTATTTT
TRBV6-6	TRBJ2-7	once	TRBD2	CASSYQRETDEQYF	TGTGCCAGCAGTTACCAGCGGGAGACGGACGAGCAGTACTTC
TRBV18	TRBJ1-2	NA	TRBD1	CASSPGQGDYGYTF	TGTGCCAGCTCGCCGGGACAGGGAGACTATGGCTACACCTTC
TRBV7-9	TRBJ1-1	NA	TRBD1	CASSWGQGSEAFF	TGTGCCAGCAGCTGGGGACAGGGTTCTGAAGCTTTCTTT
TRBV25-1	TRBJ2-1	NA	TRBD2	CASSEFSGMSNEQFF	TGTGCCAGCAGTGAATTTAGCGGGATGTCCAATGAGCAGTTCTTC
TRBV6-5	TRBJ2-5	NA	NA	CASRGPIEETQYF	TGTGCCAGCAGGGGGCCGATAGAAGAGACCCAGTACTTC
TRBV11-1	TRBJ1-1	NA	NA	CASRSDQGLGEAFF	TGTGCCAGCAGGTCCGATCAGGGATTAGGTGAAGCTTTCTTT
TRBV19	TRBJ2-5	few	TRBD2	CASSGAGVFLETQYF	TGTGCCAGTAGTGGGGCGGGAGTCTTCTTGGAGACCCAGTACTTC
TRBV6-5	TRBJ2-1	NA	TRBD2	CASSPQREGVEQFF	TGTGCCAGCAGCCCCCAGCGGGAGGGCGTTGAGCAGTTCTTC
TRBV19	TRBJ2-7	NA	TRBD2	CASSPTQLAGQTYEQYF	TGTGCCAGTAGTCCCACCCAACTAGCGGGTCAAACCTACGAGCAGTACTTC
TRBV16	TRBJ2-1	NA	TRBD1	CASSQKTGESYNEQFF	TGTGCCAGCAGCCAAAAGACAGGGGAGTCCTACAATGAGCAGTTCTTC
TRBV30	TRBJ2-7	NA	NA	CAWSPGGRAYEQYF	TGTGCCTGGAGTCCCGGGGGGCGAGCCTACGAGCAGTACTTC
TRBV18	TRBJ2-5	NA	TRBD1	CASSPRSGGQGVQETQYF	TGTGCCAGCTCACCACGGTCGGGGGGACAGGGGGTCCAAGAGACCCAGTACTTC
TRBV18	TRBJ2-7	NA	TRBD1	CASSPWDSSYEQYF	TGTGCCAGCTCACCTTGGGACAGCTCCTACGAGCAGTACTTC
TRBV5-1	TRBJ2-7	NA	TRBD2	CASSLAGGADYEQYF	TGCGCCAGCAGCTTGGCGGGGGGGGCGGACTACGAGCAGTACTTC
TRBV30	TRBJ1-2	NA	NA	CAWSVSRAPSTRANYGYTF	TGTGCCTGGAGTGTAAGCAGGGCCCCTTCGACCCGGGCTAACTATGGCTACACCTTC
TRBV18	TRBJ1-5	NA	NA	CASSPQTGTQPQHF	TGTGCCAGCTCACCACAAACAGGGACTCAGCCCCAGCATTTT
TRBV4-1	TRBJ2-3	NA	NA	CASSQERVGADTQYF	TGCGCCAGCAGCCAAGAGAGGGTAGGAGCAGATACGCAGTATTTT
TRBV21-1	TRBJ2-1	once	NA	CASSLGQGIGGRAAEQFF	TGTGCCAGCAGCTTAGGGCAGGGGATAGGCGGGAGGGCGGCCGAGCAGTTCTTC
TRBV6-5	TRBJ1-2	NA	TRBD1	CASMSPGQGGHGYTF	TGTGCCAGCATGTCTCCCGGACAGGGAGGGCATGGCTACACCTTC
TRBV7-2	TRBJ2-1	NA	NA	CASSFSRGGGEQFF	TGTGCCAGCAGCTTTTCTCGCGGGGGCGGTGAGCAGTTCTTC
TRBV28	TRBJ1-6	NA	NA	CASSFVGAGSISSYNSPLHF	TGTGCCAGCAGTTTTGTGGGGGCAGGTTCTATAAGCTCCTATAATTCACCCCTCCACTTT
TRBV6-5	TRBJ2-7	once	TRBD1	CASSYTWDRSYEQYF	TGTGCCAGCAGTTACACCTGGGACAGGTCCTACGAGCAGTACTTC
TRBV5-1	TRBJ2-5	NA	NA	CASSLVNLPRETQYF	TGCGCCAGCAGCTTGGTTAACCTCCCTAGGGAGACCCAGTACTTC
TRBV19	TRBJ2-2	few	TRBD2	CASREGLAGTGELFF	TGTGCCAGTAGAGAGGGACTAGCGGGAACCGGGGAGCTGTTTTTT
TRBV18	TRBJ2-5	few	TRBD2	CASSEGLAGETQYF	TGTGCCAGCTCAGAGGGACTAGCGGGAGAGACCCAGTACTTC
TRBV3-1/TRBV3-2	TRBJ2-2	NA	TRBD1	CASSLGQVATGELFF	TGTGCCAGCAGCCTGGGACAGGTTGCGACCGGGGAGCTGTTTTTT
TRBV7-9	TRBJ2-3	few	TRBD2	CASSFALAGLTSTDTQYF	TGTGCCAGCAGCTTTGCGCTAGCGGGGCTGACCAGCACAGATACGCAGTATTTT
TRBV2	TRBJ1-5	NA	NA	CASSEAEGNQPQHF	TGTGCCAGCAGTGAAGCTGAGGGAAATCAGCCCCAGCATTTT
TRBV4-3	TRBJ2-4	NA	NA	CASSQAPTGTPGDIQYF	TGCGCCAGCAGCCAAGCCCCGACAGGGACGCCGGGGGACATTCAGTACTTC